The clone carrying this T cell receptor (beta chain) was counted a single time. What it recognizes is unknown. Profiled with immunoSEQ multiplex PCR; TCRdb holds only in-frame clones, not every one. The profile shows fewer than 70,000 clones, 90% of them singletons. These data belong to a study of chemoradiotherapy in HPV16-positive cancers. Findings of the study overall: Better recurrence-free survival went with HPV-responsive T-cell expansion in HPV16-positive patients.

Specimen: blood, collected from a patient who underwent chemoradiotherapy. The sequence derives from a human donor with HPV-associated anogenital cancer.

CDR3 DNA sequence: TGTGCCAGCAGTTACGGGTCAGGGGGCCAAGAGACCCAGTACTTC. It yields the protein CASSYGSGGQETQYF. This chain links TRBV6-5 with TRBJ2-5, with 7 bases identical to TRBD1. The germline gives CDR1 MNHEY, CDR2 SVGAGI. J gave up 1 base and V 2 bases, and 4 bases lay outside the gene matches. The length of the CDR3 is 15 residues.